This T cell receptor beta chain was observed in a study of response to subunit inactivated influenza vaccine. Study results and caveats: Authors suggested few new T cells are recruited by each seasonal influenza vaccination.

TCRdb passed the RT-PCR reads through MiXCR, listing each CDR3 protein once. The table records under 950,000 distinct CDR3 sequences, around 20% of them present only once. About this clonotype: The antigen is not known.

V shed 0 bases, J shed 8 bases, and the junction held 6 bases outside the gene matches. The CDR3 runs to 14 residues. In germline, CDR1 is SGHRS, CDR2 YFSETQ. This receptor was obtained from a man aged 50 or older who received an inactivated influenza vaccine. Sequencing used PBMCs from blood, obtained 4 to 6 days after vaccination. The V gene is TRBV5-1, the J gene TRBJ1-2; 8 bases line up with TRBD1. CDR3 loop: CASSLEAGGRGYTF. As DNA, the CDR3 is TGCGCCAGCAGCTTGGAGGCAGGGGGCCGCGGCTACACCTTC.